The rows below give T cell receptor beta chains drawn from one sample of a study of cytomegalovirus exposure and HLA in healthy donors. Produced via immunoSEQ multiplex PCR; TCRdb's table is partial and in-frame only. The sample comprises about 160,000 clones, about three quarters of which are singletons, and under 2.5% rests with the top ten. Sequenced material: PBMCs. The receptors here all came from a female donor in good health and CMV-seronegative. CDR3s include the opening cysteine and the closing phenylalanine or tryptophan. A D gene is named only where the DNA matches it firmly. The listing skips clone size in some rows; elsewhere it reads once, few, many or a size class.

clone_size: .; d_call: TRBD1; v_call: TRBV2; j_call: TRBJ1-2; cdr3_aa: CASSEGQGSGYTF; cdr3_nt: TGTGCCAGCAGTGAAGGACAGGGGAGCGGCTACACCTTC
clone_size: .; d_call: .; v_call: TRBV6-5; j_call: TRBJ1-5; cdr3_aa: CASSYSLGEGNQPQHF; cdr3_nt: TGTGCCAGCAGTTACTCTCTAGGTGAAGGCAATCAGCCCCAGCATTTT
clone_size: .; d_call: .; v_call: TRBV6-1; j_call: TRBJ2-3; cdr3_aa: CASSERGFNTQYF; cdr3_nt: TGTGCCAGCAGTGAAAGGGGGTTTAATACGCAGTATTTT
clone_size: .; d_call: .; v_call: TRBV11-2; j_call: TRBJ1-1; cdr3_aa: CASSLPGVRTEAFF; cdr3_nt: TGTGCCAGCAGCTTACCGGGCGTGCGGACAGAAGCTTTCTTT
clone_size: .; d_call: .; v_call: TRBV5-4; j_call: TRBJ2-7; cdr3_aa: CASSLAVQGGYEQYF; cdr3_nt: TGTGCCAGCAGCTTGGCCGTGCAGGGGGGCTACGAGCAGTACTTC
clone_size: .; d_call: TRBD1; v_call: TRBV5-6; j_call: TRBJ1-1; cdr3_aa: CASSHGDRGPMNTEAFF; cdr3_nt: TGTGCCAGCAGCCATGGGGACAGGGGGCCTATGAACACTGAAGCTTTCTTT
clone_size: once; d_call: .; v_call: TRBV5-1; j_call: TRBJ1-1; cdr3_aa: CASRWTVYNTEAFF; cdr3_nt: TGCGCCAGCAGGTGGACAGTTTATAACACTGAAGCTTTCTTT
clone_size: .; d_call: TRBD2; v_call: TRBV9; j_call: TRBJ2-5; cdr3_aa: CASSTPTSGETQYF; cdr3_nt: TGTGCCAGCAGTACCCCCACTAGCGGCGAGACCCAGTACTTC
clone_size: .; d_call: TRBD2; v_call: TRBV2; j_call: TRBJ2-7; cdr3_aa: CASGGTSGRAYEQYF; cdr3_nt: TGTGCCAGCGGCGGGACTAGCGGGAGGGCCTACGAGCAGTACTTC
clone_size: .; d_call: .; v_call: TRBV2; j_call: TRBJ1-4; cdr3_aa: CASTRMPGVNEKLFF; cdr3_nt: TGTGCCAGCACCAGGATGCCCGGGGTTAATGAAAAACTGTTTTTT
clone_size: .; d_call: TRBD2; v_call: TRBV9; j_call: TRBJ2-6; cdr3_aa: CASSVVSSGGVLSGANVLTF; cdr3_nt: TGTGCCAGCAGCGTAGTGTCTAGCGGGGGTGTTCTCTCTGGGGCCAACGTCCTGACTTTC
clone_size: .; d_call: .; v_call: TRBV7-2; j_call: TRBJ1-2; cdr3_aa: CASSLGMRTSGYGYTF; cdr3_nt: TGTGCCAGCAGCTTAGGAATGAGGACTTCCGGCTATGGCTACACCTTC
clone_size: once; d_call: TRBD1; v_call: TRBV7-8; j_call: TRBJ2-7; cdr3_aa: CASSLLRERTGTYEQYF; cdr3_nt: TGTGCCAGCAGCTTACTGAGGGAAAGGACAGGTACCTACGAGCAGTACTTC
clone_size: .; d_call: TRBD1; v_call: TRBV6-5; j_call: TRBJ1-1; cdr3_aa: CASSPGQSAEAFF; cdr3_nt: TGTGCCAGCAGTCCGGGACAGAGCGCTGAAGCTTTCTTT
clone_size: .; d_call: TRBD1; v_call: TRBV30; j_call: TRBJ1-3; cdr3_aa: CAWSNRGVLGNTIYF; cdr3_nt: TGTGCCTGGAGTAACAGGGGTGTACTCGGAAACACCATATATTTT
clone_size: once; d_call: .; v_call: TRBV6-1; j_call: TRBJ1-1; cdr3_aa: CASSGGLVTEAFF; cdr3_nt: TGTGCCAGCAGCGGGGGGCTGGTGACTGAAGCTTTCTTT
clone_size: .; d_call: .; v_call: TRBV30; j_call: TRBJ1-2; cdr3_aa: CAWTPGSNYGYTF; cdr3_nt: TGTGCCTGGACTCCGGGGTCTAACTATGGCTACACCTTC
clone_size: once; d_call: TRBD1; v_call: TRBV5-1; j_call: TRBJ2-1; cdr3_aa: CASSVRTGTVDNEQFF; cdr3_nt: TGCGCCAGCAGCGTACGGACAGGGACAGTAGACAATGAGCAGTTCTTC
clone_size: .; d_call: .; v_call: TRBV5-1; j_call: TRBJ2-6; cdr3_aa: CASSLVTGGANVLTF; cdr3_nt: TGCGCCAGCAGCTTGGTTACGGGAGGGGCCAACGTCCTGACTTTC
clone_size: .; d_call: TRBD1; v_call: TRBV19; j_call: TRBJ1-1; cdr3_aa: CASNKRGPNTEAFF; cdr3_nt: TGTGCCAGTAATAAGAGGGGGCCGAACACTGAAGCTTTCTTT
clone_size: few; d_call: .; v_call: TRBV7-9; j_call: TRBJ2-5; cdr3_aa: CASGIAGGPLQETQYF; cdr3_nt: TGTGCCAGCGGTATAGCCGGGGGGCCTTTACAAGAGACCCAGTACTTC
clone_size: few; d_call: TRBD1; v_call: TRBV7-2; j_call: TRBJ2-5; cdr3_aa: CASSTDRVEETQYF; cdr3_nt: TGTGCCAGCAGCACAGACAGGGTTGAAGAGACCCAGTACTTC
clone_size: .; d_call: .; v_call: TRBV7-2; j_call: TRBJ2-7; cdr3_aa: CASSLDDYSYEQYF; cdr3_nt: TGTGCCAGCAGCTTAGACGACTACTCCTACGAGCAGTACTTC
clone_size: .; d_call: TRBD1; v_call: TRBV19; j_call: TRBJ1-1; cdr3_aa: CASSIDPSDRGLVGARYRAEAFF; cdr3_nt: TGTGCCAGTAGTATAGATCCGTCGGACAGGGGCCTAGTAGGGGCGAGATACCGGGCTGAAGCTTTCTTT
clone_size: .; d_call: TRBD1; v_call: TRBV5-1; j_call: TRBJ1-1; cdr3_aa: CASRLGQGSTEAFF; cdr3_nt: TGCGCCAGCAGACTGGGACAGGGTAGCACTGAAGCTTTCTTT
clone_size: .; d_call: .; v_call: TRBV9; j_call: TRBJ1-2; cdr3_aa: CASSVDRSNYGYTF; cdr3_nt: TGTGCCAGCAGCGTAGACAGGTCTAACTATGGCTACACCTTC
clone_size: .; d_call: TRBD1; v_call: TRBV14; j_call: TRBJ1-6; cdr3_aa: CASSQGGTANSPLHF; cdr3_nt: TGTGCCAGCAGCCAAGGTGGGACAGCCAATTCACCCCTCCACTTT
clone_size: once; d_call: TRBD2; v_call: TRBV27; j_call: TRBJ2-7; cdr3_aa: CASSLSGTRSYEQYF; cdr3_nt: TGTGCCAGCAGTTTATCAGGGACTAGGTCCTACGAGCAGTACTTC
clone_size: .; d_call: .; v_call: TRBV13; j_call: TRBJ2-7; cdr3_aa: CASSLSYGTLAYEQYF; cdr3_nt: TGTGCCAGCAGCTTATCGTACGGGACTTTGGCCTACGAGCAGTACTTC
clone_size: .; d_call: TRBD1; v_call: TRBV6-1; j_call: TRBJ2-1; cdr3_aa: CASRWTGHPEQFF; cdr3_nt: TGTGCCAGCAGATGGACAGGCCACCCTGAGCAGTTCTTC
clone_size: .; d_call: TRBD1; v_call: TRBV5-1; j_call: TRBJ2-7; cdr3_aa: CASSLGQGLSYEQYF; cdr3_nt: TGCGCCAGCAGCTTGGGACAGGGGCTTTCCTACGAGCAGTACTTC
clone_size: .; d_call: TRBD1; v_call: TRBV5-6; j_call: TRBJ1-6; cdr3_aa: CASSLGDSRLYNSPLHF; cdr3_nt: TGTGCCAGCAGCTTGGGGGACAGCCGACTTTATAATTCACCCCTCCACTTT
clone_size: .; d_call: .; v_call: TRBV6-5; j_call: TRBJ1-2; cdr3_aa: CASSNRAVGYTF; cdr3_nt: TGTGCCAGCAGTAACAGGGCGGTTGGCTACACCTTC
clone_size: .; d_call: TRBD1; v_call: TRBV19; j_call: TRBJ1-5; cdr3_aa: CASRDRGFAQPQHF; cdr3_nt: TGTGCCAGCAGGGACAGGGGTTTTGCTCAGCCCCAGCATTTT
clone_size: .; d_call: .; v_call: TRBV7-9; j_call: TRBJ1-2; cdr3_aa: CASSLDSYGYTF; cdr3_nt: TGTGCCAGCAGCTTGGACAGCTATGGCTACACCTTC
clone_size: once; d_call: TRBD1; v_call: TRBV5-1; j_call: TRBJ1-2; cdr3_aa: CASSSLLPGTGGYGYTF; cdr3_nt: TGCGCCAGCAGCTCCCTACTACCCGGGACAGGGGGATATGGCTACACCTTC
clone_size: .; d_call: TRBD1; v_call: TRBV27; j_call: TRBJ2-7; cdr3_aa: CASSLDDRVICEQYF; cdr3_nt: TGTGCCAGCAGTTTAGACGACAGGGTTATTTGCGAGCAGTACTTC
clone_size: .; d_call: .; v_call: TRBV29-1; j_call: TRBJ1-4; cdr3_aa: CSVAEWLANEKLFF; cdr3_nt: TGCAGCGTTGCGGAATGGTTAGCGAATGAAAAACTGTTTTTT
clone_size: .; d_call: .; v_call: TRBV6-5; j_call: TRBJ1-1; cdr3_aa: CASSRQTEAFF; cdr3_nt: TGTGCCAGCAGCAGACAGACTGAAGCTTTCTTT